What follows are 27 T cell receptor beta chains derived from one specimen sequenced in a study of regulatory T cells in long-lasting Graves disease. TCR beta libraries were built with iRepertoire HTBI primers and Arm-PCR of CDR3 regions. TCRdb re-analysed the multiplex PCR reads in MiXCR, keeping a single row per CDR3 protein. The sample carries about 400,000 distinct CDR3 sequences, around 21% recorded once. Regarding time point: persistent/refractory GD, antithyroid drugs over 5 years with positive TRAb. RNA from PBMCs was the source of the TCR library. Source: peripheral blood mononuclear cells (PBMCs), taken when the disease was refractory, from a patient treated with antithyroid drugs. All receptors come from a female donor with Graves disease.

This clonotype was counted at least ten times. The rearrangement links TRBV28 to TRBJ2-6; TRBD1 is a possible D gene (5 bases). V gave up 6 bases and J gave up 0 bases, with 27 bases separating them. Germline V gives CDR1 MDHEN, CDR2 SYDVKM. The CDR3 totals 21 residues. CDR3 DNA sequence: TGTGCCAGCAGCTTAGGTGGATGGGGCACTACAAGCGTCTCTGGGGCCAACGTCCTGACTTTC. As protein: CASSLGGWGTTSVSGANVLTF.

About this clonotype itself: A much larger clonotype is one base distant, so this may be a read error. The chain joins TRBV27 to TRBJ1-1; 7 positions agree with TRBD1. Germline CDR1 is MNHEY and CDR2 is SMNVEV (reference sequence). This CDR3 region has 14 residues. Here the CDR3 DNA reads TGTGCCAGCAGGGGACAGTTCATGAACACTGAAGCTTCCTTT. Translated: CASRGQFMNTEASF.

In regard to this clonotype: A single base separates this from a much larger clone, so it may be a read error. This chain connects TRBV12-3 or TRBV12-4 to TRBJ2-7; unclear D gene. Trimming removed 7 bases from V and 7 bases from J, with 23 bases in between. This CDR3 is 15 amino acids long. CDR3 DNA sequence: TGTGCCAGCACAAAAGGGCCTGGCCTGGTGAGAGAGCAGTACTTC. This codes for CASTKGPGLVREQYF.

The sample holds many counts of this clonotype. The CDR3 loop reads CASGGTSNEKLFF. The CDR3 nucleotides read TGTGCCAGCGGTGGGACAAGTAATGAAAAACTGTTTTTT. V is TRBV2 and J is TRBJ1-4; TRBD1 is a possible D gene (6 bases). There are 13 residues in the CDR3. V dropped 8 bases and J dropped 4 bases, with 11 bases sitting between them. Germline CDR1 SNHLY, CDR2 FYNNEI.

V and J are TRBV5-4 and TRBJ1-2; TRBD1 matches 9 bases. CDR1 SGHNT and CDR2 YYREEE come from the germline V gene (reference sequence). This CDR3 has 16 residues. The trim removed 4 bases at V and 4 bases at J, leaving 11 bases unmatched. The CDR3 loop reads CASSPGRDRVPYGYTF. The CDR3 DNA follows: TGTGCCAGCAGCCCCGGCCGGGACAGGGTCCCCTATGGCTACACCTTC.

The rearrangement joins TRBV7-6 to TRBJ2-2; D not resolved. CDR3 length: 14 amino acids. V lost 2 bases and J 8 bases, leaving 12 bases between the germline ends. The germline V gene has CDR1 SGHVS and CDR2 FNYEAQ. CDR3 residues: CASSLLIMAGELFF. CDR3 nucleotide sequence: TGTGCCAGCAGCTTACTTATCATGGCGGGGGAGCTGTTTTTT.

As concerns this clonotype: Being one base from a much bigger clone, this may be a read error. The genes are TRBV28 and TRBJ2-2, with a tentative D call TRBD2 (7 bases). From germline, CDR1 is MDHEN and CDR2 SYDVKM. The CDR3 sequence is 18 residues long. Trimming took 5 bases from V and 7 from J, leaving 26 bases between them. CDR3 DNA: TGTGCCAGCAGTCTCCCAGCGGGACTAATCCTAGGGGGCGGGGAGCTGTTTTTT. Its protein product is CASSLPAGLILGGGELFF.

Comment on this clonotype: A read error may explain this, as a much larger clone is one base away. The chain has TRBV24-1 and TRBJ1-4; no definite D call. Germline V lookup: CDR1 KGHDR, CDR2 SFDVKD. The CDR3 runs 15 residues. The CDR3 here is CATSEGVMSNEKLLF. The DNA of the CDR3 is TGTGCCACCAGTGAAGGTGTGATGTCCAATGAAAAACTGCTTTTT.

This clonotype was seen more than once but under ten times. The chain has TRBV7-2 and TRBJ2-7; 7 nucleotides line up with TRBD1. CDR1 SGHTA and CDR2 FQGNSA come from the germline V gene. With 5 bases clipped from V and 3 bases from J, the junction kept 10 bases outside the gene matches. This CDR3 spans 15 amino acids. The CDR3: CASSLTGQANYEQYF. The DNA of the CDR3 is TGTGCCAGCAGCCTAACTGGACAGGCCAACTACGAGCAGTACTTC. The whole variable domain, remainder taken from reference TRBV7-2 and TRBJ2-7, is GAGVSQSPSNKVTEKGKDVELRCDPISGHTALYWYRQSLGQGLEFLIYFQGNSAPDKSGLPSDRFSAERTGGSVSTLTIQRTQQEDSAVYLCASSLTGQANYEQYFGPGTRLTVT.

The sample holds one count of this clonotype. The gene calls are TRBV4-1 and TRBJ2-6; D may be TRBD1 or TRBD2 (5 bases each). Germline lookup yields CDR1 MGHRA and CDR2 YSYEKL. The CDR3 runs to 17 residues. Trimming pared 3 bases from V and 0 bases from J, leaving 12 bases between. The CDR3 DNA reads TGCGCCAGCAGCCAGGGGGATGGTCGCTCTGGGGCCAACGTCCTGACTTTC. Amino acid sequence: CASSQGDGRSGANVLTF.

The chain links TRBV20-1 to TRBJ2-7; 13 bases map to TRBD2. V lost 5 bases and J lost 2; bases outside the gene matches: 9. There are 16 residues in the CDR3. Germline CDR1 reads DFQATT; CDR2 reads SNEGSKA (reference sequence). The CDR3 nucleotides are TGCAGTGCTTTGGGACTAGCGGGAAACATGCCCTACGAGCAGTACTTC. Protein sequence: CSALGLAGNMPYEQYF.

The J gene is TRBJ2-3, the V gene TRBV10-1; D might be TRBD2 (5 bases). CDR3 length: 12 residues. CDR1 and CDR2 from the germline V gene are WNHNN and SYGVQD (reference sequence). V shed 9 bases and J shed 4 bases, with 11 bases lying between them. This CDR3 reads CASSKGADTQYF. CDR3 DNA: TGCGCCAGTAGTAAGGGAGCAGATACGCAGTATTTT.

This clonotype was found a few times. The chain is built from TRBV6-2 or TRBV6-3 and TRBJ2-5, with 7 nucleotides matching TRBD1. The V gene's germline CDR1 is MNHEY and CDR2 SVGEGT. The length of the CDR3 is 13 residues. After removal of 8 bases from V and 4 bases from J, the junction contained 7 bases not matched to a gene. CDR3 bases: TGTGCCAGCCGAATAGGGGGCGGAGAGACCCAGTACTTC. This codes for CASRIGGGETQYF.

The table lists this clonotype with many counts. This chain uses TRBV20-1 with TRBJ2-2, with 11 bases identical to TRBD2. Trimming removed 4 bases from V and 3 bases from J; junction bases left unmatched: 1. The CDR3 spans 14 residues. CDR1 is DFQATT, CDR2 SNEGSKA, per germline (reference sequence). The DNA of the CDR3 is TGCAGTGCTATACTAGCGGGAGACACCGGGGAGCTGTTTTTT. Its translation: CSAILAGDTGELFF.

This clonotype occurred a few times. The rearrangement joins TRBV20-1 to TRBJ2-7; TRBD2 matches at 14 bases. This CDR3 contains 15 residues. The germline gives CDR1 DFQATT, CDR2 SNEGSKA (reference sequence). V lost 5 bases to trimming and J lost 4 bases; unmatched junction nucleotides: 7. CDR3 sequence: CSAFLGTSGRYEQYF. CDR3 nucleotides: TGCAGTGCTTTTCTCGGGACTAGCGGGAGATACGAGCAGTACTTC.

This clonotype has a handful of counts. This chain joins TRBV30 and TRBJ2-5; TRBD2 matches 7 bases. CDR3 length: 15 amino acids. With 5 bases clipped from V and 5 bases from J, the junction kept 14 bases outside the gene matches. From germline, CDR1 is GTSNPN and CDR2 SVGIG (reference sequence). CDR3: CAWELRLAARETQYF. CDR3 nucleotides: TGTGCCTGGGAGCTCAGACTAGCCGCGAGGGAGACCCAGTACTTC.

V is TRBV20-1 and J is TRBJ2-3; D is uncertain. The CDR3 totals 12 residues. Trimming left V 6 bases short and J 1 base short, with 8 bases between. Germline V gives CDR1 DFQATT, CDR2 SNEGSKA (reference sequence). In DNA form, the CDR3 reads TGCAGTGCGGGCCCCGGCACAGATACGCAGTATTTT. This sequence encodes CSAGPGTDTQYF.

This clonotype has ten or more counts. The chain's CDR3 is CASSEPGAKNIQYF. The CDR3 DNA reads TGTGCCAGCAGCGAACCAGGAGCCAAAAACATTCAGTACTTC. This chain connects TRBV28 to TRBJ2-4; no firm D call. With 6 bases removed from V and 0 bases from J, the gap between germline ends came to 9 bases. The length of the CDR3 is 14 residues. Per germline, CDR1 MDHEN and CDR2 SYDVKM.

In its sample, this clonotype was seen many times. The chain couples TRBV6-1 to TRBJ1-2; 9 nucleotides align to TRBD1. CDR1 is MNHNS, CDR2 SASEGT, per germline. With 6 bases clipped from V and 4 bases from J, the junction kept 12 bases outside the gene matches. This CDR3 spans 16 amino acids. CDR3 amino acids: CASSRPGQGPSYGYTF. In DNA form, the CDR3 reads TGTGCCAGCAGCAGACCGGGACAGGGACCCTCCTATGGCTACACCTTC.

This clonotype was recorded at least ten times. This rearrangement joins TRBV6-1 to TRBJ2-7; D perhaps matches TRBD2 (6 bases). CDR1 is MNHNS, CDR2 SASEGT, per germline. Trimming took 3 bases from V and 2 from J, leaving 11 bases between them. The CDR3 runs 14 residues. This CDR3 is CASSDTIAAYEQYF. CDR3 DNA: TGTGCCAGCAGTGACACGATAGCGGCCTACGAGCAGTACTTC.

There are a few counts of this clonotype. The V call is TRBV28, the J call TRBJ2-2; D call uncertain. V shed 8 bases and J shed 4 bases, with 17 bases lying between them. The CDR3 loop spans 15 amino acids. Germline CDR1 is MDHEN and CDR2 is SYDVKM. The CDR3 loop is CASVVPPQITGELFF. CDR3 sequence (DNA): TGTGCCAGCGTCGTCCCCCCCCAGATCACCGGGGAGCTGTTTTTT.

This clonotype was detected only a few times. CDR3 nucleotides: TGTGCCAGCAGCCAGGCTCCGGGGTCACCCCTCCACTTT. Amino acid sequence: CASSQAPGSPLHF. This chain links TRBV3-1 with TRBJ1-6, with D hard to call. The CDR3 is 13 residues long. V lost 3 bases and J 10 bases, leaving 10 bases between the germline ends. Germline loops: CDR1 LGHDT, CDR2 YNNKEL (reference sequence).

This clonotype was seen only a few times. The CDR3 sequence is CASSLAMVAATSSYNEQFF. Here the CDR3 DNA reads TGTGCCAGCAGCTTAGCGATGGTAGCGGCCACCAGCTCCTACAATGAGCAGTTCTTC. The V and J genes are TRBV7-9 and TRBJ2-1, with a possible D match to TRBD2 (6 bases). CDR3 size: 19 residues. The V gene lost 0 bases and the J gene lost 0 bases, with 18 bases spanning the gap. Germline lookup yields CDR1 SEHNR and CDR2 FQNEAQ (reference sequence).

The CDR3 bases are TGTGCCAGCAGCGCAAAAAGAGGGGGCACCGGGGAGCTGTTTTTT. Its protein is CASSAKRGGTGELFF. The V call is TRBV7-2, the J call TRBJ2-2, with D perhaps TRBD1 (6 bases). There are 15 residues in the CDR3. The germline gives CDR1 SGHTA, CDR2 FQGNSA. The ends were cut back, 5 bases at V and 4 bases at J, with 14 bases in the middle. The whole variable domain, filled in from reference TRBV7-2 and TRBJ2-2, reads GAGVSQSPSNKVTEKGKDVELRCDPISGHTALYWYRQSLGQGLEFLIYFQGNSAPDKSGLPSDRFSAERTGGSVSTLTIQRTQQEDSAVYLCASSAKRGGTGELFFGEGSRLTVL.

This clonotype was seen repeatedly, ten times or more. The rearrangement links TRBV7-2 to TRBJ2-2; TRBD1 is a possible D gene (5 bases). Trimming left V 3 bases short and J 4 bases short, with 6 bases between. The CDR3 is 13 amino acids. In germline, CDR1 is SGHTA, CDR2 FQGNSA. The CDR3 bases are TGTGCCAGCAGCTTTCAGGGCACCGGGGAGCTGTTTTTT. As protein: CASSFQGTGELFF. The full variable domain, completed using reference TRBV7-2 and TRBJ2-2, is GAGVSQSPSNKVTEKGKDVELRCDPISGHTALYWYRQSLGQGLEFLIYFQGNSAPDKSGLPSDRFSAERTGGSVSTLTIQRTQQEDSAVYLCASSFQGTGELFFGEGSRLTVL.

In this sample, this clonotype turned up a few times. The CDR3 spells CASKFGESYGYTF. CDR3 nucleotides: TGTGCCAGCAAGTTTGGGGAGTCCTATGGCTACACCTTC. The V and J genes are TRBV6-1 and TRBJ1-2; D ambiguous. The CDR3 loop spans 13 amino acids. The V end lost 7 bases, the J end lost 4 bases, and 13 bases lay between the germline ends. Germline CDR1 MNHNS, CDR2 SASEGT.

The sample holds many counts of this clonotype. V gene TRBV20-1 combines with J gene TRBJ2-5, with 9 bases identical to TRBD2. In germline, CDR1 is DFQATT, CDR2 SNEGSKA (reference sequence). V gave up 6 bases and J gave up 4 bases; unmatched junction bases: 9. This CDR3 is built from 14 residues. The CDR3 is CSALGLAGPETQYF. As DNA, the CDR3 is TGCAGTGCCCTGGGGCTAGCGGGACCAGAGACCCAGTACTTC.